These 30 T cell receptor beta chains came from one sample sequenced in a study of T cell repertoires in cytomegalovirus infection. These TCRs are of unknown antigen specificity. TCRdb re-called the reads with MiXCR, one entry per CDR3 protein. The table lists tens of thousands of distinct CDR3 sequences, roughly 22% of them singletons, with around 90% in the top ten. Sequenced here: CD8+ T cells from cultured PBMCs, sampled from culture after CMV antigen stimulation. All receptors come from a human donor in good health (CMV status not recorded). Some clones in this sample may be carry-over from other donors' samples.

The chain employs TRBV20-1 and TRBJ2-1; TRBD2 agrees at 12 bases. The CDR3 loop spans 16 amino acids. The V segment lost 8 bases and the J segment 3 bases; nucleotides outside the gene matches: 11. Germline lookup yields CDR1 DFQATT and CDR2 SNEGSKA (reference sequence). The CDR3 nucleotides read TGCAGTCCAAGGACTAGCGGGATACAATACTACAATGAGCAGTTCTTC. Amino acid sequence: CSPRTSGIQYYNEQFF.

This chain joins TRBV6-6 and TRBJ1-1; D is uncertain. V lost 6 bases, J lost 3 bases, and 11 bases lay in between. Germline CDR1 is MNHNY and CDR2 is SVGAGI (reference sequence). The CDR3 is made up of 13 amino acids. CDR3 sequence: CASRVAGDTEAFF. DNA of the CDR3: TGTGCCAGCAGGGTTGCGGGCGACACTGAAGCTTTCTTT.

This chain connects TRBV7-2 to TRBJ2-3; 8 bases fit TRBD1. CDR3 length: 15 amino acids. Germline CDR1 is SGHTA and CDR2 is FQGNSA. The V gene end was trimmed by 2 bases and the J gene end by 2 bases; junction bases not matched to a gene: 3. CDR3 DNA sequence: TGTGCCAGCAGCTTAAACAGGGGGGCCACAGATACGCAGTATTTT. Translating gives CASSLNRGATDTQYF.

The chain joins TRBV12-3 or TRBV12-4 to TRBJ1-2; D is unclear. There are 12 residues in the CDR3. V lost 5 bases, J lost 11 bases, and 15 bases lay in between. The CDR3 reads CASSRLLEWYTF. CDR3 nucleotide sequence: TGTGCCAGCAGTAGGTTGCTGGAGTGGTACACCTTC.

V and J are TRBV9 and TRBJ2-3; possibly TRBD1 for D (5 bases). V was clipped by 1 base and J by 4 bases, with 10 bases between them. Germline CDR1 reads SGDLS; CDR2 reads YYNGEE. CDR3 length: 14 residues. CDR3: CASSVQGLADTQYF. The DNA of the CDR3 is TGTGCCAGCAGCGTACAGGGCCTGGCAGATACGCAGTATTTT.

This clonotype was observed a few times. The chain recombines TRBV27 with TRBJ1-5; 9 bases are shared with TRBD1. The germline V gene encodes CDR1 MNHEY and CDR2 SMNVEV (reference sequence). The CDR3 sequence is 18 residues long. Losses at the gene ends were 0 bases for V and 6 bases for J; bases not matched to a gene: 12. CDR3 sequence: CASSLSGEDRGDGQPQHF. CDR3 bases: TGTGCCAGCAGTTTATCGGGCGAGGACAGGGGAGACGGTCAGCCCCAGCATTTT.

This clonotype turned up a few times. V gene TRBV7-8 combines with J gene TRBJ2-1, with TRBD2 matching 8 bases. The CDR3 sequence is 15 residues long. J lost 6 bases, V lost 7 bases, and 11 bases had no gene match. CDR1 is SGHVS, CDR2 FQNEAQ, per germline. The CDR3 here is CASNYGRGDPNEQFF. The CDR3 DNA sequence: TGTGCCAGCAACTATGGGCGGGGGGATCCCAATGAGCAGTTCTTC.

V is TRBV7-8 and J is TRBJ1-3; TRBD1 aligns across 7 bases. This CDR3 region has 17 residues. Germline CDR1 is SGHVS and CDR2 is FQNEAQ. The ends lost 2 bases at V and 0 bases at J; junction bases unmatched: 7. CDR3: CASSLSAGQLSGNTIYF. The CDR3 DNA reads as TGTGCCAGCAGCTTATCGGCGGGACAGCTCTCTGGAAACACCATATATTTT.

A few counts support this clonotype. V and J are TRBV7-3 and TRBJ2-7; D may be TRBD1 (6 bases). The CDR3 has 13 residues. V shed 2 bases and J shed 5 bases, with 10 bases lying between them. In germline, CDR1 is SGHTA, CDR2 FQGTGA. The CDR3 loop is CASSLSPGDEQYF. CDR3 coding DNA: TGTGCCAGCAGCTTATCTCCAGGGGACGAGCAGTACTTC.

The table lists this clonotype with a count of one. J is TRBJ2-5 and V is TRBV12-3 or TRBV12-4, with D perhaps given as TRBD1 or TRBD2 (6 bases each). CDR3 size: 14 residues. Trimming cost V 7 bases and J 5 bases, with 17 bases left between them. The CDR3 DNA sequence: TGTGCCAGCAACGGAGAGGGGGGACGGGAGACCCAGTACTTC. This encodes CASNGEGGRETQYF.

The CDR3 DNA reads TGTGCCAGCAGTTTAATGAGGGAGCGAGGCTATGGCTACACCTTC. Translating it yields CASSLMRERGYGYTF. The chain carries TRBV28 and TRBJ1-2; D unclear. Germline V gives CDR1 MDHEN, CDR2 SYDVKM. This CDR3 spans 15 amino acids. V lost 2 bases to trimming and J lost 4 bases, with 14 bases between them.

In its sample, this clonotype was seen a few times. The chain uses TRBV20-1 and TRBJ2-7; TRBD2 agrees at 10 bases. The CDR3 has 16 amino acids. The germline gives CDR1 DFQATT, CDR2 SNEGSKA (reference sequence). J lost 4 bases, V lost 4 bases, and 13 bases had no gene match. CDR3 DNA: TGCAGTGCTATATCGGGGCTAGCGGGGGCTGGGTACGAGCAGTACTTC. Its translation is CSAISGLAGAGYEQYF.

The V and J genes are TRBV7-2 and TRBJ1-2, with 11 positions matching TRBD1. The CDR3 consists of 17 residues. The J segment lost 3 bases and the V segment lost 6 bases, leaving 12 bases of the junction unmatched. The germline CDR1 and CDR2 sequences are SGHTA and FQGNSA. The CDR3 nucleotides are TGTGCCAGCAGTCTTGGACAGGGGGCGGGAGAGGACTATGGCTACACCTTC. Encoded protein: CASSLGQGAGEDYGYTF.

The chain joins TRBV27 to TRBJ1-1; 8 bases agree with TRBD1. The CDR3 extends over 12 amino acids. CDR1 and CDR2 (germline): MNHEY, SMNVEV (reference sequence). V trimming: 5 bases; J trimming: 4 bases; junction bases outside the gene matches: 0. CDR3 protein: CASSTGGTEAFF. DNA of the CDR3: TGTGCCAGCAGTACAGGGGGCACTGAAGCTTTCTTT.

In its sample, this clonotype was seen a few times. The V and J genes are TRBV7-8 and TRBJ2-1; 7 bases are shared with TRBD1. The ends lost 1 base at V and 7 bases at J; junction bases unmatched: 4. The CDR3 has 14 residues. Germline lookup yields CDR1 SGHVS and CDR2 FQNEAQ. This CDR3 is CASSLGTGQNEQFF. The CDR3 nucleotides are TGTGCCAGCAGCTTAGGGACAGGCCAGAATGAGCAGTTCTTC.

The CDR3 spells CASSLNQGTYEQYF. The CDR3 region has the DNA TGTGCCAGCAGCTTAAATCAGGGAACCTACGAGCAGTACTTC. This chain links TRBV7-9 with TRBJ2-7; D may be TRBD1 (5 bases). V lost 2 bases and J lost 2, with 10 bases in between. The CDR3 has 14 amino acids. Germline V lookup: CDR1 SEHNR, CDR2 FQNEAQ (reference sequence).

This clonotype appeared a few times. The chain employs TRBV2 and TRBJ2-7, with D perhaps TRBD2 (6 bases). CDR1 SNHLY and CDR2 FYNNEI come from the germline V gene. Trimming removed 6 bases at V and 3 bases at J, with 12 bases between. CDR3 length: 13 amino acids. The CDR3 loop reads CASRKRTNYEQYF. CDR3 DNA: TGTGCCAGCAGAAAGAGGACTAACTACGAGCAGTACTTC.

This clonotype was counted only a few times. V gene TRBV24-1 combines with J gene TRBJ2-1, with a weak D call TRBD2 (6 bases). Looked up from germline, CDR1 is KGHDR and CDR2 is SFDVKD. Trimming pared 7 bases from V and 1 base from J, leaving 10 bases between. The CDR3 has 14 residues. The CDR3 spells CATSPGTSYNEQFF. The CDR3 bases are TGTGCCACCAGCCCCGGGACTTCCTACAATGAGCAGTTCTTC.

The DNA for the CDR3 is TGTGCCAGCAGTTTATACGGGGTAAGCTCCTACAATGAGCAGTTCTTC. It translates to CASSLYGVSSYNEQFF. This chain joins TRBV27 and TRBJ2-1; the D gene is possibly TRBD2 (5 bases). This CDR3 contains 16 residues. Deletions cut 1 base from V and 0 bases from J, with 10 bases between. The germline V gene encodes CDR1 MNHEY and CDR2 SMNVEV (reference sequence).

This clonotype was seen only a few times. This rearrangement joins TRBV7-2 to TRBJ2-7; D may be TRBD2 (6 bases). Trimming took 6 bases from V and 5 from J, leaving 23 bases between them. The germline gives CDR1 SGHTA, CDR2 FQGNSA. The CDR3 spans 16 residues. CDR3 DNA sequence: TGTGCCAGCAGATGGGTCGGGAGAGGTAGGGGCGACGAGCAGTACTTC. Its protein is CASRWVGRGRGDEQYF. The variable domain in full, completed from reference TRBV7-2 and TRBJ2-7, reads GAGVSQSPSNKVTEKGKDVELRCDPISGHTALYWYRQSLGQGLEFLIYFQGNSAPDKSGLPSDRFSAERTGGSVSTLTIQRTQQEDSAVYLCASRWVGRGRGDEQYFGPGTRLTVT.

This clonotype was found a few times. The chain carries TRBV10-2 and TRBJ1-3, with 7 bases that match TRBD1. Germline V gene sequence: CDR1 WSHSY, CDR2 SAAADI. The CDR3 is 11 residues long. V trimming: 5 bases; J trimming: 9 bases; junction bases outside the gene matches: 1. CDR3 residues: CASSPGGTIYF. CDR3 DNA sequence: TGCGCCAGCAGTCCAGGGGGCACCATATATTTT.

This chain joins TRBV7-8 and TRBJ2-5; D is tentatively TRBD1 or TRBD2 (5 bases each). Germline CDR1 is SGHVS and CDR2 is FQNEAQ. The CDR3 sequence is 14 residues long. Trimming pared 5 bases from V and 0 bases from J, leaving 10 bases between. This CDR3 is CASSPQGDQETQYF. Written as DNA, the CDR3 is TGTGCCAGCAGCCCCCAGGGAGACCAAGAGACCCAGTACTTC.

This clonotype has a handful of counts. The chain carries TRBV27 and TRBJ1-2; no reliable D call. V lost 5 bases, J lost 8 bases, and 12 bases lay in between. CDR3 length: 12 amino acids. Germline CDR1 reads MNHEY; CDR2 reads SMNVEV (reference sequence). CDR3 DNA: TGTGCCAGCAGTCCCGATCACGTCGGCTACACCTTC. It encodes CASSPDHVGYTF.

This clonotype was seen ten or more times. V usage is TRBV7-3 and J usage is TRBJ2-6, with 9 bases that match TRBD1. Germline CDR1 reads SGHTA; CDR2 reads FQGTGA. The J segment lost 0 bases and the V segment lost 8 bases, leaving 8 bases of the junction unmatched. The CDR3 runs 17 residues. The CDR3 DNA reads as TGTGCCAGCGCACAGGGGGCCCCACCCTCTGGGGCCAACGTCCTGACTTTC. This sequence encodes CASAQGAPPSGANVLTF.

This rearrangement joins TRBV4-1 to TRBJ1-1; D might be TRBD1 (6 bases). The CDR3 has 17 residues. Germline V gene lookup returns CDR1 MGHRA and CDR2 YSYEKL. Trimming shortened V by 0 bases and J by 0 bases, and 14 bases separated the two germline ends. In DNA, the CDR3 is TGCGCCAGCAGCCAAGAGCCAGGGGTAGGGATGAACACTGAAGCTTTCTTT. This sequence encodes CASSQEPGVGMNTEAFF.

The chain is built from TRBV7-3 and TRBJ2-6; 10 nucleotides line up with TRBD1. The length of the CDR3 is 18 residues. Trimming took 1 base from V and 2 from J; bases not matched to a gene: 5. Looked up from germline, CDR1 is SGHTA and CDR2 is FQGTGA. CDR3: CASSLNPTGGAGANVLTF. The CDR3 bases are TGTGCCAGCAGCTTAAACCCGACAGGGGGCGCTGGGGCCAACGTCCTGACTTTC.

This clonotype occurred a few times. The chain couples TRBV19 to TRBJ2-1; D possibly uses TRBD1 or TRBD2 (5 bases each). Germline CDR1 reads LNHDA; CDR2 reads SQIVND (reference sequence). The ends were cut back, 2 bases at V and 8 bases at J, with 16 bases in the middle. The CDR3 consists of 15 residues. CDR3 sequence reads: CASSIMGDLEDEQFF. The CDR3 nucleotides are TGTGCCAGTAGTATAATGGGGGACCTGGAAGATGAGCAGTTCTTC.

This clonotype was counted ten times or more. The chain uses TRBV2 and TRBJ2-6, with D perhaps assigned TRBD1 or TRBD2 (5 bases each). The CDR3 sequence is 14 residues long. In germline, CDR1 is SNHLY, CDR2 FYNNEI. The germline V and J ends were trimmed by 10 bases and 0 bases, with 10 bases remaining between them. DNA of the CDR3: TGTGCCAACCGGGGCCGCTCTGGGGCCAACGTCCTGACTTTC. Encoded protein: CANRGRSGANVLTF.

This clonotype was counted a few times. V is TRBV29-1 and J is TRBJ2-5; 9 bases are shared with TRBD2. The ends lost 2 bases at V and 2 bases at J; junction bases unmatched: 6. CDR1 is SQVTM and CDR2 is ANQGSEA in the germline V gene. The length of the CDR3 is 15 residues. The CDR3 reads CSVEKRGDIQETQYF. The CDR3 region has the DNA TGCAGCGTTGAAAAGCGGGGGGACATTCAAGAGACCCAGTACTTC.

This clonotype was detected a few times. This sequence joins TRBV12-5 and TRBJ1-3; TRBD1 agrees at 12 bases. CDR3 length equals 17 residues. The junction had 3 bases not matched to a gene; V was cut back by 0 bases and J by 3 bases. Per germline, CDR1 LGHNT and CDR2 FRNRAP. CDR3 bases: TGTGCTAGTGGTTTGGTGGGACAGGGGGCGCATGGAAACACCATATATTTT. Protein product: CASGLVGQGAHGNTIYF.